This T cell receptor beta chain is from a study of cytomegalovirus exposure and HLA in healthy donors. General observations from the study: Presence/absence analyses took donor sequencing depth as roughly uniform. Later on, a genetic analysis was performed. It linked a missense variant in DCLRE1C with V- and J-gene trimming of TCR beta. Upon later analysis, TCR association rates were observed to vary by HLA locus, being highest for DRB1 and lowest for HLA-C. Among TCR beta chains of equal frequency, HLA-associated ones were more clonally expanded in a later analysis.

The PCR made use of 60 Vbeta and 13 Jbeta primers. The method was immunoSEQ multiplex PCR; TCRdb's version includes in-frame clones alone and lacks a portion of them. The table includes 50,000 to 55,000 clones, around 50% detected once. Comment on this clone: The antigen is not known.

Input material: PBMCs. This receptor was taken from a human donor in good health.

Here the CDR3 reads CAWSVRVDTQYF. CDR3 DNA: TGTGCCTGGAGTGTACGGGTAGATACGCAGTATTTT. This chain connects TRBV30 to TRBJ2-3; D not certain. Germline CDR1 and CDR2: GTSNPN and SVGIG (reference sequence). CDR3 length: 12 amino acids. Trimming stripped 0 bases from V and 5 bases from J, with 6 bases between.